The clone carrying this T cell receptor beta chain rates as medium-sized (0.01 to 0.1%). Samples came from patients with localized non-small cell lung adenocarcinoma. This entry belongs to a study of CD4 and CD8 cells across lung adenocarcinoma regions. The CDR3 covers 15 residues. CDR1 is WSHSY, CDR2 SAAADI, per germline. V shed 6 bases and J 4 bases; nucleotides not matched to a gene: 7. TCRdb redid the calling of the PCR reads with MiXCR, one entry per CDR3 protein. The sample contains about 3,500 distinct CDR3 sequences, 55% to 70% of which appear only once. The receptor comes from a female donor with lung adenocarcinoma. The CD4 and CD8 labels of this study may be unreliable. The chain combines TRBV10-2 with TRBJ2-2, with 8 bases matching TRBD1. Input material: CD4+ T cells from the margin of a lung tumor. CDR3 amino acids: CASRQGARGTGELFF. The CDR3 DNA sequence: TGCGCCAGCAGGCAGGGGGCTCGAGGCACCGGGGAGCTGTTTTTT.